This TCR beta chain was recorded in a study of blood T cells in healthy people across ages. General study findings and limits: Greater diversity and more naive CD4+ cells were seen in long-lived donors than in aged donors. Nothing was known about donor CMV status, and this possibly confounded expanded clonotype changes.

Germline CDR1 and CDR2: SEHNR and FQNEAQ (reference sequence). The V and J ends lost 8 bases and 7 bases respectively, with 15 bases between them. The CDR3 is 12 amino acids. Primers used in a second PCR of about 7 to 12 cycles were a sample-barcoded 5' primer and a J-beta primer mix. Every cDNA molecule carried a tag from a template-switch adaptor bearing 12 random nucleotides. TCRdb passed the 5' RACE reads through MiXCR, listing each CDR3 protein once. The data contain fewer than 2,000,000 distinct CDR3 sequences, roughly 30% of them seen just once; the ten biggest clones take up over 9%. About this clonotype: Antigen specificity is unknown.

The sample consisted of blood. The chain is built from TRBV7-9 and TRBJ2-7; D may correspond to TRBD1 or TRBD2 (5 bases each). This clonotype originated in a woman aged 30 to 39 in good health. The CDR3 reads CASGRDRGEQYF. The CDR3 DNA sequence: TGTGCCAGCGGACGGGACCGTGGGGAGCAGTACTTC.